Below, 22 T cell receptor beta chains from the same sample are listed, as sequenced in a study of T cells after yellow fever vaccination. In TCRdb, the 5' RACE reads were re-called with MiXCR into one record per CDR3 protein. The data contain 300,000 or so distinct CDR3 sequences, roughly 8.7% of them seen just once; the ten biggest clones take up around 3.1%. The sequencing here drew on CD4+ T cells sorted from PBMCs, taken 5 days after the yellow fever booster vaccination. The receptor set was obtained from a man aged 18 to 29 who received the YFV17D yellow fever vaccine.

The V and J genes are TRBV7-8 and TRBJ2-3, with 11 bases that match TRBD2. The CDR3 totals 17 residues. J lost 1 base, V lost 0 bases, and 3 bases had no gene match. In germline, CDR1 is SGHVS, CDR2 FQNEAQ. The CDR3 nucleotides are TGTGCCAGCAGCTTAGCGCTACTAGCGGGGGGCACAGATACGCAGTATTTT. Translated: CASSLALLAGGTDTQYF.

The chain recombines TRBV20-1 with TRBJ2-3; 13 nucleotides align to TRBD2. The CDR3 runs to 14 residues. Germline CDR1 and CDR2: DFQATT and SNEGSKA (reference sequence). The junction had 3 bases not matched to a gene; V was cut back by 6 bases and J by 3 bases. The DNA for the CDR3 is TGCAGTGCCCCACTAGCGGGGGGGACAGATACGCAGTATTTT. Its protein is CSAPLAGGTDTQYF.

This clonotype was seen a handful of times. CDR3 nucleotides: TGCGCCAGCAGCTCTGACAGGGGAGGTTATGGAGCTTTCTTT. It translates to CASSSDRGGYGAFF. The chain uses TRBV5-1 and TRBJ1-1; TRBD1 matches at 8 bases. Trimming at V came to 3 bases and at J to 10 bases, leaving 11 bases not matched to a gene. This CDR3 contains 14 residues. Germline V gene sequence: CDR1 SGHRS, CDR2 YFSETQ.

The chain uses TRBV5-1 and TRBJ2-1; 10 bases agree with TRBD2. The CDR3 totals 15 residues. CDR1 is SGHRS, CDR2 YFSETQ, per germline. The ends lost 0 bases at V and 8 bases at J; junction bases unmatched: 5. The CDR3 here is CASSLAAGGPDEQFF. CDR3 coding DNA: TGCGCCAGCAGCTTGGCAGCGGGGGGGCCCGATGAGCAGTTCTTC.

This clonotype has more than one count but fewer than ten. The CDR3 region has the DNA TGTGCCAGCAGTTTTACTCAGGGGGCTTGGGCTTTCTTT. Encoded protein: CASSFTQGAWAFF. The chain uses TRBV12-3 or TRBV12-4 and TRBJ1-1; 8 nucleotides agree with TRBD1. Trimming at V came to 3 bases and at J to 11 bases, leaving 8 bases not matched to a gene. There are 13 residues in the CDR3.

This sequence joins TRBV3-1 and TRBJ2-7; TRBD2 might be the D (6 bases). Between the trimmed V and J ends, which lost 4 bases and 3 bases, there was a span of 25 bases. This CDR3 contains 18 residues. From germline, CDR1 is LGHDT and CDR2 YNNKEL (reference sequence). CDR3 sequence: CASSPSRATSQVGYEQYF. The CDR3 bases are TGTGCCAGCAGCCCTTCTCGCGCAACTAGCCAAGTCGGCTACGAGCAGTACTTC.

Many counts were recorded for this clonotype. This chain connects TRBV24-1 to TRBJ2-3, with D possibly being TRBD1 or TRBD2 (5 bases each). The V gene lost 9 bases and the J gene lost 2 bases, with 8 bases spanning the gap. The germline CDR1 and CDR2 sequences are KGHDR and SFDVKD. The CDR3 loop spans 12 amino acids. The CDR3 sequence is CATGDVTDTQYF. Here the CDR3 DNA reads TGTGCCACCGGGGACGTCACAGATACGCAGTATTTT.

This clonotype was seen a handful of times. The CDR3 coding sequence is TGTGCCAGCAGCTTAACAGGGGCGGAAGGCTACACCTTC. This codes for CASSLTGAEGYTF. The gene calls are TRBV7-3 and TRBJ1-2, with D tentatively TRBD1 (5 bases). Germline CDR1 SGHTA, CDR2 FQGTGA. Trimming took 0 bases from V and 8 from J, leaving 10 bases between them. CDR3 length equals 13 residues.

A few counts support this clonotype. V usage is TRBV3-1 and J usage is TRBJ2-1, with unresolved D. The CDR3 length is 15 residues. The V gene lost 2 bases and the J gene lost 0 bases, with 8 bases spanning the gap. Germline lookup yields CDR1 LGHDT and CDR2 YNNKEL (reference sequence). For the CDR3, the DNA is TGTGCCAGCAGCCAATCAGTTTACTCCTACAATGAGCAGTTCTTC. It is translated as CASSQSVYSYNEQFF.

CDR3 coding DNA: TGTGCCAGCAGTTTAGAAGGGATTAATCAGCCCCAGCATTTT. Residues: CASSLEGINQPQHF. The rearrangement links TRBV27 to TRBJ1-5, with no clear D. The germline V gene encodes CDR1 MNHEY and CDR2 SMNVEV (reference sequence). Between the trimmed V and J ends, which lost 2 bases and 4 bases, there was a span of 9 bases. This CDR3 is built from 14 residues.

This clonotype occurred a few times. The chain is built from TRBV18 and TRBJ2-2; 7 bases line up with TRBD1. Looked up from germline, CDR1 is KGHSH and CDR2 is LQKENI. V was clipped by 2 bases and J by 5 bases; unmatched bases: 2. The CDR3 runs to 14 residues. Here the CDR3 DNA reads TGTGCCAGCTCACCAGAGACAGGGACCGGGGAGCTGTTTTTT. Translating gives CASSPETGTGELFF.

J is TRBJ2-3 and V is TRBV19; 9 bases are a match to TRBD1. The J segment lost 9 bases and the V segment lost 5 bases, leaving 9 bases of the junction unmatched. The CDR3 sequence is 14 residues long. Germline CDR1 is LNHDA and CDR2 is SQIVND (reference sequence). CDR3: CASSEGQGGITQYF. CDR3 sequence (DNA): TGTGCCAGTAGTGAGGGACAGGGAGGTATAACGCAGTATTTT.

This clonotype has more than one count but fewer than ten. The chain uses TRBV18 and TRBJ2-1; 8 positions match TRBD2. The CDR3 runs 13 residues. With V trimmed by 6 bases and J by 9 bases, 7 bases remained unmatched. Per the germline V gene, CDR1 is KGHSH and CDR2 is LQKENI. CDR3 DNA sequence: TGTGCCAGCTCGCCTTCCCGGGAGGGTGAGCAGTTCTTC. Protein: CASSPSREGEQFF.

This clonotype appeared a few times. The chain recombines TRBV5-5 with TRBJ2-1, with 14 bases fitting TRBD2. The CDR3 contains 16 residues. CDR1 is SGHKS and CDR2 is YYEKEE in the germline V gene (reference sequence). Trimming took 3 bases from V and 4 from J; bases not matched to a gene: 3. The CDR3 reads CASSSGLAGVYNEQFF. CDR3 coding DNA: TGTGCCAGCAGCTCGGGACTAGCGGGGGTATACAATGAGCAGTTCTTC.

The chain carries TRBV9 and TRBJ1-5; the match to TRBD1 covers 10 bases. The germline CDR1 and CDR2 sequences are SGDLS and YYNGEE. Trimming removed 3 bases from V and 7 bases from J; junction bases left unmatched: 4. This CDR3 spans 14 amino acids. In DNA form, the CDR3 reads TGTGCCAGCAGCGGAGGACAGGGGGGACAGCCCCAGCATTTT. It encodes CASSGGQGGQPQHF. The entire variable domain, with the rest obtained from reference TRBV9 and TRBJ1-5, is as follows: DSGVTQTPKHLITATGQRVTLRCSPRSGDLSVYWYQQSLDQGLQFLIQYYNGEERAKGNILERFSAQQFPDLHSELNLSSLELGDSALYFCASSGGQGGQPQHFGDGTRLSIL.

This clonotype occurred a few times. The V and J genes are TRBV6-2 or TRBV6-3 and TRBJ1-2, with no clear D. V lost 5 bases, J lost 10 bases, and 17 bases lay in between. The CDR3 runs to 13 residues. Germline lookup yields CDR1 MNHEY and CDR2 SVGEGT. CDR3 sequence reads: CASSPLAGPNYTF. DNA for the CDR3: TGTGCCAGCAGTCCTCTCGCAGGTCCAAACTACACCTTC.

J is TRBJ2-5 and V is TRBV20-1; 8 nucleotides align to TRBD2. This CDR3 comprises 15 residues. V lost 3 bases and J lost 2; bases outside the gene matches: 8. From germline, CDR1 is DFQATT and CDR2 SNEGSKA (reference sequence). The CDR3 is CSARRGAGGQETQYF. The CDR3, as DNA: TGCAGTGCTAGGCGGGGGGCCGGGGGGCAAGAGACCCAGTACTTC.

The V call is TRBV25-1, the J call TRBJ2-5; D is uncertain. CDR1 and CDR2 (germline): MGHDK, SYGVNS. Trimming removed 6 bases at V and 2 bases at J, with 10 bases between. This CDR3 region has 13 residues. CDR3 coding DNA: TGTGCCAGCAGAGACGGTTCGCAAGAGACCCAGTACTTC. This codes for CASRDGSQETQYF.

This clonotype has only a few counts. CDR3 loop: CSARAMGNSPLHF. CDR3 bases: TGCAGTGCTAGGGCCATGGGTAATTCACCCCTCCACTTT. The chain carries TRBV20-1 and TRBJ1-6; D uncertain. V was pared by 3 bases and J by 6 bases, with 9 bases between. The length of the CDR3 is 13 residues. The V gene's germline CDR1 is DFQATT and CDR2 SNEGSKA (reference sequence).

There are many counts of this clonotype. The chain combines TRBV5-1 with TRBJ2-1; 7 bases are a match to TRBD1. The CDR3 contains 12 residues. Germline V gene data show CDR1 as SGHRS and CDR2 as YFSETQ. J gave up 8 bases and V 5 bases, and 4 bases lay outside the gene matches. The CDR3 here is CASRSTGHEQFF. The CDR3 DNA sequence: TGCGCCAGCAGGTCGACAGGGCATGAGCAGTTCTTC.

This clonotype was seen more than once but under ten times. This chain links TRBV7-3 with TRBJ2-7, with 8 bases that match TRBD2. V gave up 5 bases and J gave up 5 bases; unmatched junction bases: 8. CDR1 is SGHTA, CDR2 FQGTGA, per germline. The CDR3 has 14 residues. The CDR3 loop reads CASSPFAGGDEQYF. CDR3 nucleotides: TGTGCCAGCAGCCCTTTTGCGGGGGGCGACGAGCAGTACTTC.

V is TRBV6-5 and J is TRBJ2-7; D call uncertain. Trimming cost V 5 bases and J 2 bases, with 10 bases left between them. Germline V gives CDR1 MNHEY, CDR2 SVGAGI. This CDR3 comprises 13 residues. The CDR3 sequence is CASSAPATYEQYF. The CDR3 bases are TGTGCCAGCAGTGCCCCAGCGACCTACGAGCAGTACTTC.